These T cell receptor beta chains were read from a single sample in a study of control samples from healthy donors and cancer patients. Sequencing used immunoSEQ multiplex PCR; TCRdb keeps in-frame clones, though not all of them. The table records around 95,000 clones, roughly 87% of them present only once. Sequenced sample: blood. All receptors come from a woman between 45 and 65 years old in good health. CDR3s include the opening cysteine and the closing phenylalanine or tryptophan. A D gene is named only where the DNA matches it firmly. A row's size may be missing; if present it is once, few, many or a size class.

V gene: TRBV6-1
D gene: TRBD1
clone size: NA
CDR3 length: 17
J gene: TRBJ1-2
CDR3 protein: CASSEVTGVGGPHGYTF
CDR3 DNA: TGTGCCAGCAGTGAAGTCACAGGGGTTGGGGGGCCTCATGGCTACACCTTC

V gene: TRBV7-3
D gene: TRBD2
clone size: NA
CDR3 length: 17
J gene: TRBJ2-7
CDR3 protein: CASSLTPISGGAKEQYF
CDR3 DNA: TGTGCCAGCAGCTTAACCCCGATTAGCGGGGGGGCAAAGGAGCAGTACTTC

V gene: TRBV18
D gene: TRBD1
clone size: NA
CDR3 length: 17
J gene: TRBJ1-4
CDR3 protein: CASSPRTGKATNEKLFF
CDR3 DNA: TGTGCCAGCTCACCACGGACAGGGAAGGCAACTAATGAAAAACTGTTTTTT

V gene: TRBV5-3
D gene: TRBD1
clone size: NA
CDR3 length: 15
J gene: TRBJ1-1
CDR3 protein: CARSPPPGGGAEAFF
CDR3 DNA: TGTGCCAGAAGCCCCCCGCCAGGGGGTGGGGCTGAAGCTTTCTTT

V gene: TRBV6-5
D gene: NA
clone size: NA
CDR3 length: 15
J gene: TRBJ1-5
CDR3 protein: CASRTPGQRNQPQHF
CDR3 DNA: TGTGCCAGCAGGACCCCGGGACAACGTAATCAGCCCCAGCATTTT

V gene: TRBV19
D gene: TRBD2
clone size: NA
CDR3 length: 14
J gene: TRBJ2-1
CDR3 protein: CASSMRVAGDEQFF
CDR3 DNA: TGTGCCAGTAGTATGCGGGTTGCGGGGGATGAGCAGTTCTTC

V gene: TRBV18
D gene: NA
clone size: NA
CDR3 length: 16
J gene: TRBJ1-5
CDR3 protein: CASSPPGGVFNQPQHF
CDR3 DNA: TGTGCCAGCTCACCACCGGGCGGGGTTTTCAATCAGCCCCAGCATTTT

V gene: TRBV3-1/TRBV3-2
D gene: TRBD1
clone size: NA
CDR3 length: 15
J gene: TRBJ2-1
CDR3 protein: CASSQVAGGWGEQFF
CDR3 DNA: TGTGCCAGCAGCCAAGTGGCAGGGGGATGGGGTGAGCAGTTCTTC

V gene: TRBV5-4
D gene: TRBD1
clone size: NA
CDR3 length: 13
J gene: TRBJ1-4
CDR3 protein: CASSLGTGEKLFF
CDR3 DNA: TGTGCCAGCAGCTTAGGGACAGGGGAAAAACTGTTTTTT

V gene: TRBV7-9
D gene: TRBD2
clone size: once
CDR3 length: 16
J gene: TRBJ2-1
CDR3 protein: CASRLSSSGRANEQFF
CDR3 DNA: TGTGCCAGCAGACTTAGCTCTAGCGGGAGAGCGAATGAGCAGTTCTTC

V gene: TRBV10-1
D gene: NA
clone size: NA
CDR3 length: 17
J gene: TRBJ2-6
CDR3 protein: CASSGGPSSSGANVLTF
CDR3 DNA: TGCGCCAGCAGTGGGGGTCCTTCTAGCTCTGGGGCCAACGTCCTGACTTTC